This T cell receptor beta chain was documented in a study of shared clonotypes between healthy human individuals. The CDR3 is 12 amino acids. Germline CDR1 reads SGHRS; CDR2 reads YFSETQ. Trimming took off 6 bases at V and 4 bases at J, with 10 bases between the two ends. Profiled with immunoSEQ multiplex PCR; TCRdb holds only in-frame clones, not every one. The sample holds approximately 640,000 clones, 90% seen once. The chain combines TRBV5-1 with TRBJ1-1; D ambiguous. The receptor's source is a man aged 18-30 years in good health. Some clones in this sample may be carry-over from other donors' samples. Sequencing used memory CD8+ T cells from PBMCs. This sample's subset: CD45RO+ cells pooled with CCR7-negative TemRA cells. The DNA for the CDR3 is TGCGCCAGCAAGGCGGTTGGCACTGAAGCTTTCTTT. It translates to CASKAVGTEAFF.